Sequencing of this T cell receptor (beta chain) was carried out in a study of graft-versus-host responses after intestinal transplantation. About this clone: Antigen: not known.

The V segment lost 2 bases and the J segment 7 bases; nucleotides outside the gene matches: 5. CDR3 length equals 15 residues. In germline, CDR1 is ENHRY, CDR2 SYGVKD. Assay: immunoSEQ multiplex PCR; the TCRdb copy retains only in-frame clones and omits some. Here the sample spans around 67,000 clones, 85% to 90% being singletons. The rearrangement uses TRBV10-3 and TRBJ1-6; 7 bases line up with TRBD1. This receptor was identified in a human donor who was the organ donor for an intestinal transplant. Source: unstimulated CD8+ T cells sorted from spleen or lymph node cells, taken before transplant. The CDR3 region is CAISEGTALNSPLHF. In DNA form, the CDR3 reads TGTGCCATCAGTGAGGGGACAGCCTTAAATTCACCCCTCCACTTT.